The 9 T cell receptor beta chains reported below all come from one sample, sequenced in a study of shared clonotypes between healthy human individuals. The table came from immunoSEQ multiplex PCR; TCRdb's copy has only in-frame clones and leaves some out. In the table there are more than 500,000 clones, about 95% of which are singletons. Naive CD8 isolation took CD45RO-negative cells positively selected for CCR7 and excluded terminally differentiated effector memory CD45RA+ cells. The sequencing input was naive CD8+ T cells sorted from blood. These receptors came from a woman aged 25 to 39 in good health.

The chain has TRBV9 and TRBJ1-1; no clear D gene. Germline V gene sequence: CDR1 SGDLS, CDR2 YYNGEE. Trimming removed 3 bases from V and 1 base from J, with 7 bases in between. The CDR3 contains 13 residues. For the CDR3, the DNA is TGTGCCAGCAGCGGGGGTCAGAACACTGAAGCTTTCTTT. As protein: CASSGGQNTEAFF.

J is TRBJ1-2 and V is TRBV6-5; D is perhaps TRBD1 (6 bases). Per the germline V gene, CDR1 is MNHEY and CDR2 is SVGAGI. CDR3 size: 15 residues. The ends were cut back, 5 bases at V and 2 bases at J, with 15 bases in the middle. DNA for the CDR3: TGTGCCAGCAGTCACAGGAGGGGGAGAAACTATGGCTACACCTTC. It codes for CASSHRRGRNYGYTF.

The table lists this clone with a count of one. The chain uses TRBV18 and TRBJ2-5; 8 bases match TRBD2. Germline lookup yields CDR1 KGHSH and CDR2 LQKENI. J was trimmed by 1 base and V by 2 bases; bases with no gene match: 6. CDR3 size: 16 residues. The DNA of the CDR3 is TGTGCCAGCTCACCAATGGCGGGAGGTATCCAAGAGACCCAGTACTTC. Protein: CASSPMAGGIQETQYF.

The chain has TRBV7-3 and TRBJ2-7; D is unclear. V lost 3 bases and J lost 2, with 11 bases in between. The CDR3 totals 14 residues. Germline V gives CDR1 SGHTA, CDR2 FQGTGA. The CDR3 DNA reads TGTGCCAGCAGCTTCCCACAGCCTCCCTACGAGCAGTACTTC. As protein: CASSFPQPPYEQYF.

In DNA form, the CDR3 reads TGTGCCACCAGCAGAGTGGGGGGGCAAAGCAATCAGCCCCAGCATTTT. This gives the protein CATSRVGGQSNQPQHF. The chain recombines TRBV15 with TRBJ1-5; D is perhaps TRBD1 (6 bases). Germline V gene sequence: CDR1 LNHNV, CDR2 YYDKDF (reference sequence). The CDR3 is 16 residues long. V was cut by 1 base and J by 1 base, with 11 bases left in between.

This chain connects TRBV30 to TRBJ1-6, with 8 bases fitting TRBD1. CDR1 and CDR2 from the germline V gene are GTSNPN and SVGIG (reference sequence). V lost 0 bases, J lost 1 base, and 5 bases stayed unmatched. The CDR3 length is 17 residues. CDR3 region: CAWSVWGQDSYNSPLHF. The DNA of the CDR3 is TGTGCCTGGAGTGTCTGGGGACAGGATTCCTATAATTCACCCCTCCACTTT. The full variable domain, rest sourced from reference TRBV30 and TRBJ1-6, is SQTIHQWPATLVQPVGSPLSLECTVEGTSNPNLYWYRQAAGRGLQLLFYSVGIGQISSEVPQNLSASRPQDRQFILSSKKLLLSDSGFYLCAWSVWGQDSYNSPLHFGNGTRLTVT.

This clone has a single count. J is TRBJ2-7 and V is TRBV9, with D uncertain. This CDR3 spans 14 amino acids. Between the trimmed V and J ends, which lost 0 bases and 6 bases, there was a span of 13 bases. CDR1 and CDR2 from the germline V gene are SGDLS and YYNGEE. In DNA, the CDR3 is TGTGCCAGCAGCGTAGGTGTCAGTGTACCCGAGCAGTACTTC. As protein: CASSVGVSVPEQYF.

J is TRBJ2-7 and V is TRBV28; D uncertain. Germline V gene lookup returns CDR1 MDHEN and CDR2 SYDVKM. The CDR3 is 15 amino acids. Trimming stripped 8 bases from V and 1 base from J, with 18 bases between. This CDR3 reads CASQDSIAHSYEQYF. CDR3 DNA sequence: TGTGCCAGCCAAGATTCGATCGCCCATTCCTACGAGCAGTACTTC.

The chain uses TRBV27 and TRBJ1-1; a possible D gene is TRBD1 (5 bases). This CDR3 region has 13 residues. Germline loops: CDR1 MNHEY, CDR2 SMNVEV (reference sequence). The V and J ends lost 3 bases and 4 bases respectively, with 9 bases between them. The CDR3 DNA sequence: TGTGCCAGCAGTTTCCAGGGAGGCACTGAAGCTTTCTTT. It translates to CASSFQGGTEAFF.